This T cell receptor beta chain stems from a study of T cell repertoires in cytomegalovirus infection. TCRdb called the reads again in MiXCR, with one record for every CDR3 protein. The top ten hold less than 10% of the sample, which has around 630,000 distinct CDR3 sequences, roughly 24% seen once. This clonotype was recorded a few times. Its antigen is still unknown. Per the germline V gene, CDR1 is ENHRY and CDR2 is SYGVKD. This CDR3 is 15 amino acids long. The V and J ends lost 4 bases and 3 bases, in that order; junction bases with no gene match: 5. Study results and caveats: The ex vivo response was dominated by HLA-C-restricted CMV-specific TCR beta clonotypes. Carriage of CMV together with the relevant HLA was identifiable through cumulative public TCR beta family frequency.

The source of this sequence is a human donor in good health (CMV status not recorded). Some clones in this sample may be carry-over from other donors' samples. The rearrangement joins TRBV10-3 to TRBJ2-3, with TRBD1 matching over 9 bases. Sequenced: CD8+ T cells from PBMCs. The DNA for the CDR3 is TGTGCCATCAGTGTCCGGGACAGGGTGACAGATACGCAGTATTTT. It specifies CAISVRDRVTDTQYF.